The clone carrying this TCR beta chain was counted a few times. Its specificity is unknown. The length of the CDR3 is 15 residues. The germline V and J ends were trimmed by 0 bases and 6 bases, with 12 bases remaining between them. Per germline, CDR1 LGHNA and CDR2 YNFKEQ. The data were taken from a study of response to subunit inactivated influenza vaccine. Study-level findings and limits: Authors suggested that a seasonal influenza vaccination recruits few new T cells each time.

From the RT-PCR reads, TCRdb called clonotypes with MiXCR, one entry per CDR3 protein. The table includes around 170,000 distinct CDR3 sequences, roughly a tenth detected once. V usage is TRBV4-2 and J usage is TRBJ2-1, with D perhaps TRBD2 (7 bases). The clonotype originates from a man between 50 and 69 years old who received an inactivated influenza vaccine. The sequenced sample was CD8+ T cells sorted from PBMCs, obtained roughly 24 months after vaccination. CDR3 coding DNA: TGTGCCAGCAGCCAAGAAGAGGGGGGGTCCAATGAGCAGTTCTTC. It yields the protein CASSQEEGGSNEQFF.